This T cell receptor beta chain was recorded in a study of cytomegalovirus exposure and HLA in healthy donors. This CDR3 spans 15 amino acids. The V gene end was trimmed by 0 bases and the J gene end by 1 base; junction bases not matched to a gene: 3. CDR1 and CDR2 from the germline V gene are SGHDT and YYEEEE. Vbeta (60) and Jbeta (13) primers were used in the PCR. Produced via immunoSEQ multiplex PCR; TCRdb's table is partial and in-frame only. The data hold more than 150,000 clones, with 78% observed a single time. The chain joins TRBV5-6 to TRBJ1-1; TRBD1 matches 7 bases. The clonotype was recovered from a woman aged 40-49 years in good health and CMV-seropositive. Sequencing was done on a sample of PBMCs. The CDR3 bases are TGTGCCAGCAGCTTGGTCGGGACAGCGAACACTGAAGCTTTCTTT. The encoded protein is CASSLVGTANTEAFF. The variable domain in full, completed from reference TRBV5-6 and TRBJ1-1, reads DAGVTQSPTHLIKTRGQQVTLRCSPKSGHDTVSWYQQALGQGPQFIFQYYEEEERQRGNFPDRFSGHQFPNYSSELNVNALLLGDSALYLCASSLVGTANTEAFFGQGTRLTVV.